Sequencing of this T cell receptor beta chain was carried out in a study of neurological immune-mediated disorders. In this sample, this clonotype turned up many times. The target antigen is unknown. With 10-nucleotide random UMIs, 5'RACE was used to make the cDNA. From the 5' RACE reads, TCRdb called clonotypes with MiXCR, one entry per CDR3 protein. The sample lists some 79,000 distinct CDR3 sequences; 13% to 15% were seen once. Study-wide findings and caveats: No expanded-clone CDR3 amino acid sequence recurred across subjects, suggesting private TCR-beta repertoires.

The J segment lost 8 bases and the V segment lost 5 bases, leaving 3 bases of the junction unmatched. CDR1 and CDR2 from the germline V gene are DFQATT and SNEGSKA (reference sequence). This CDR3 comprises 13 residues. The TCR comes from a woman aged 45 to 65 in good health. The source material was PBMCs. The J gene is TRBJ2-1, the V gene TRBV20-1; 13 nucleotides agree with TRBD2. Here the CDR3 DNA reads TGCAGTGCTGGGACTAGCGGGGTGGATGAGCAGTTCTTC. Protein product: CSAGTSGVDEQFF.